The T cell receptor beta chain described here comes from a study of beta chain features in type 1 diabetes. Study-level findings and limits: For Type 1 diabetes patients, all four CD4+ subsets carried TCRB CDR3s that were moderately but significantly shorter.

This clone was detected a few times. Its antigen remains unidentified. Every bit of the isolated RNA underwent reverse transcription, so sequencing read expressed TCRB transcripts. Profiled with immunoSEQ multiplex PCR; TCRdb holds only in-frame clones, not every one. Here the sample spans hundreds of thousands of clones, around an eighth being singletons. Losses at the gene ends were 2 bases for V and 3 bases for J; bases not matched to a gene: 5. CDR3 length: 15 amino acids. Germline V gene lookup returns CDR1 SGDLS and CDR2 YYNGEE. The rearrangement uses TRBV9 and TRBJ2-5; 9 bases map to TRBD2. The source of this sequence is a man in his late teens or twenties with type 1 diabetes. The specimen sequenced was naive CD4+ T cells from blood. The CDR3 sequence: CASSVTRTSEETQYF. The CDR3 DNA reads as TGTGCCAGCAGCGTGACCCGGACTAGCGAAGAGACCCAGTACTTC.